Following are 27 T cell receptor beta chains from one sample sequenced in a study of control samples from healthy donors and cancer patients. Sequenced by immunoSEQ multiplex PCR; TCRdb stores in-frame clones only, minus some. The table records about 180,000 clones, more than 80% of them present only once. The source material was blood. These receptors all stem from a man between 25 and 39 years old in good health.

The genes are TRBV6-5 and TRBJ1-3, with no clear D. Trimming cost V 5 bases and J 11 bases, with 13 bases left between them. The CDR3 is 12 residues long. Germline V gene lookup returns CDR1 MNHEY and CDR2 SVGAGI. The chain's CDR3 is CASSPRGKPIYF. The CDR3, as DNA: TGTGCCAGCAGTCCGCGGGGAAAACCCATATATTTT.

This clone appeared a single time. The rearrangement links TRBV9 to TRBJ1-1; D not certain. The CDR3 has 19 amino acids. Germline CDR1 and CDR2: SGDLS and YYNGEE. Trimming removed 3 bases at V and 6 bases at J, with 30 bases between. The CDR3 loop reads CASSAPPSVASFIYAEAFF. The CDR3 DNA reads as TGTGCCAGCAGCGCCCCCCCGTCCGTCGCAAGTTTTATCTACGCTGAAGCTTTCTTT. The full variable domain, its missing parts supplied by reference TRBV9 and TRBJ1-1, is DSGVTQTPKHLITATGQRVTLRCSPRSGDLSVYWYQQSLDQGLQFLIQYYNGEERAKGNILERFSAQQFPDLHSELNLSSLELGDSALYFCASSAPPSVASFIYAEAFFGQGTRLTVV.

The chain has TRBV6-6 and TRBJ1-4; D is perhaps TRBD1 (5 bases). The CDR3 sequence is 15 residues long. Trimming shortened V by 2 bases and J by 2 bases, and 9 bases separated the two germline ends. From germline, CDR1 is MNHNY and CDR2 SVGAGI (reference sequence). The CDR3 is CASSYGGDTNEKLFF. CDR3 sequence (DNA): TGTGCCAGCAGTTACGGGGGGGACACTAATGAAAAACTGTTTTTT.

CDR3 sequence reads: CASSQEGIQRTQYF. Here the CDR3 DNA reads TGTGCCAGCAGCCAAGAGGGGATCCAGCGGACCCAGTACTTC. This chain connects TRBV3-1 (or the pseudogene TRBV3-2) to TRBJ2-5, with D uncertain. Germline lookup yields CDR1 LGHDT and CDR2 YNNKEL (reference sequence). Between the trimmed V and J ends, which lost 0 bases and 7 bases, there was a span of 12 bases. The CDR3 spans 14 residues.

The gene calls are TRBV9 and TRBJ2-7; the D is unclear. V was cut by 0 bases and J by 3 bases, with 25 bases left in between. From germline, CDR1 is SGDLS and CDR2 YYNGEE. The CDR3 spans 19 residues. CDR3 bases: TGTGCCAGCAGCGTAGTGTTTCAGCCACTCCAAAATACACTCTACGAGCAGTACTTC. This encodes CASSVVFQPLQNTLYEQYF.

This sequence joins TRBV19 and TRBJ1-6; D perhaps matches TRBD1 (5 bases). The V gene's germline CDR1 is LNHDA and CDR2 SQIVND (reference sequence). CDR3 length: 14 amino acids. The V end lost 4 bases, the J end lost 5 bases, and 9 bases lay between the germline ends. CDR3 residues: CASSNRGDNSPLHF. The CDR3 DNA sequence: TGTGCCAGTAGTAACCGGGGGGATAATTCACCCCTCCACTTT.

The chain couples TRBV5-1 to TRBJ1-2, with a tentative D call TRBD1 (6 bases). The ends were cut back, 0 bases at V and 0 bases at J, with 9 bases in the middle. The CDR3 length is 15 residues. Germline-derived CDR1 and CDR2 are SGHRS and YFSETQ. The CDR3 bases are TGCGCCAGCAGCTTGGTAGGGGGTACTAACTATGGCTACACCTTC. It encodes CASSLVGGTNYGYTF.

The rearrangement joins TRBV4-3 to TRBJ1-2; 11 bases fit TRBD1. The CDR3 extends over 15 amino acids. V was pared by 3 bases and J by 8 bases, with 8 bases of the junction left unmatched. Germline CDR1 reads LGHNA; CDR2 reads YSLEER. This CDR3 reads CASSHLGQGASGYTF. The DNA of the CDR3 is TGCGCCAGCAGCCACCTAGGACAGGGGGCGTCGGGCTACACCTTC.

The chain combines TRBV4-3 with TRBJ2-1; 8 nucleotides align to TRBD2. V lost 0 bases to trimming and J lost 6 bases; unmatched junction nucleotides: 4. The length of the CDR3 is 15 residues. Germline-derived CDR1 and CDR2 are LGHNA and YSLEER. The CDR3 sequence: CASSQEAGEPNEQFF. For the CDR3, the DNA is TGCGCCAGCAGCCAAGAAGCGGGGGAGCCCAATGAGCAGTTCTTC.

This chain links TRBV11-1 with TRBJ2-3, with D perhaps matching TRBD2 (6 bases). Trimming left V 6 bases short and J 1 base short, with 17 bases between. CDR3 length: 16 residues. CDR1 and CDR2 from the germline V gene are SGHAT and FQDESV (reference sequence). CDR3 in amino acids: CASSSRGASGTDTQYF. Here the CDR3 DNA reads TGTGCCAGCAGTTCCCGCGGGGCTAGCGGCACAGATACGCAGTATTTT.

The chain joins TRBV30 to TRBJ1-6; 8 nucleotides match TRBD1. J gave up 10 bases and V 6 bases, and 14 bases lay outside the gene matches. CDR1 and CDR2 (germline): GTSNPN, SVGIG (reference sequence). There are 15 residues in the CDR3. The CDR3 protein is CACSQGANRKSPLHF. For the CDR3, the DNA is TGTGCCTGTTCCCAGGGGGCGAATCGGAAATCACCCCTCCACTTT.

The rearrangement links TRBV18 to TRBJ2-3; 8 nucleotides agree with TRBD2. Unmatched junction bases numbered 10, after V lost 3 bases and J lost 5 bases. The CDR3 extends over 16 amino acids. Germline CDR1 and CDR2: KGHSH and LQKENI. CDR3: CASSPRAGAPGDTQYF. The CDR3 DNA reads TGTGCCAGCTCACCGAGAGCGGGAGCCCCTGGAGATACGCAGTATTTT.

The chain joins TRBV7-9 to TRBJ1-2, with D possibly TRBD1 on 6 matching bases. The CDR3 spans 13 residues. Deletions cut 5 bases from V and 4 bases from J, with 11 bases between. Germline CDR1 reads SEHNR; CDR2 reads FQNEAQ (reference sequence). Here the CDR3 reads CASSTTGLYGYTF. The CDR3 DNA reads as TGTGCCAGCAGCACCACAGGGCTCTATGGCTACACCTTC.

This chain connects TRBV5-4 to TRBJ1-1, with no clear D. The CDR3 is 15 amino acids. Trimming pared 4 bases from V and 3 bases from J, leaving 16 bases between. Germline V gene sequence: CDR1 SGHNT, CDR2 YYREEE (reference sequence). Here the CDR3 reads CASSRYPSGDTEAFF. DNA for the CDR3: TGTGCCAGCAGCCGGTACCCTTCAGGAGACACTGAAGCTTTCTTT.

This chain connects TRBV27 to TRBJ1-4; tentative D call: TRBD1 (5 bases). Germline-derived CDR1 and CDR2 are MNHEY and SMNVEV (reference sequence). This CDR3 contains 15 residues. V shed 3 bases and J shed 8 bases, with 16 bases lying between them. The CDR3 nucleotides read TGTGCCAGCAGTTTTGCGGGGCAGGGAAGCGAAAAACTGTTTTTT. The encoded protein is CASSFAGQGSEKLFF.

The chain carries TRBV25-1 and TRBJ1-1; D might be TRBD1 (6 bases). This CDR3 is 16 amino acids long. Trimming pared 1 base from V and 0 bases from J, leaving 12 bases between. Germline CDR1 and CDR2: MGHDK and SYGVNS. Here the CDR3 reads CASSEFRGTMNTEAFF. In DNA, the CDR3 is TGTGCCAGCAGTGAATTTAGAGGGACAATGAACACTGAAGCTTTCTTT.

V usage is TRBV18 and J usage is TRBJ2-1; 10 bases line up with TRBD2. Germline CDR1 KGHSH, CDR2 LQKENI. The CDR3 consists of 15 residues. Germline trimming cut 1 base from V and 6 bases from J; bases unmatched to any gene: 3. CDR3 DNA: TGTGCCAGCTCACCACGAGCGGGGGGGCCCAATGAGCAGTTCTTC. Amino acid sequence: CASSPRAGGPNEQFF.

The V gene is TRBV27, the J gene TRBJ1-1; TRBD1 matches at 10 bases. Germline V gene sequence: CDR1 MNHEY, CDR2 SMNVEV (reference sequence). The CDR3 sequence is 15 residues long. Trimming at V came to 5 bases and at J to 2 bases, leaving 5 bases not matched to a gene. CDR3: CASSNRDRGNTEAFF. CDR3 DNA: TGTGCCAGCAGTAACCGGGACAGGGGCAACACTGAAGCTTTCTTT.

CDR3 region: CASSHLGGAGANVLTF. The CDR3 nucleotides read TGTGCCAGCAGCCACTTGGGGGGGGCTGGGGCCAACGTCCTGACTTTC. The chain has TRBV3-1 (or the pseudogene TRBV3-2) and TRBJ2-6, with 7 positions matching TRBD2. Per germline, CDR1 LGHDT and CDR2 YNNKEL (reference sequence). Trimming took 3 bases from V and 2 from J; bases not matched to a gene: 4. The length of the CDR3 is 16 residues.

The CDR3 reads CAGAHKKDTEAFF. In DNA, the CDR3 is TGTGCCGGAGCCCACAAAAAGGACACTGAAGCTTTCTTT. The rearrangement uses TRBV10-3 and TRBJ1-1; D gene uncertain. The CDR3 totals 13 residues. The germline V gene encodes CDR1 ENHRY and CDR2 SYGVKD. Trimming took off 11 bases at V and 3 bases at J, with 16 bases between the two ends.

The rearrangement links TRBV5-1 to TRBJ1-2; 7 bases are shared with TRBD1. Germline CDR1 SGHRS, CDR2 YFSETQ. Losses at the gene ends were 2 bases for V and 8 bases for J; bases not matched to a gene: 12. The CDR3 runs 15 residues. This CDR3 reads CASSFPGQLPYGYTF. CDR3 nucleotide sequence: TGCGCCAGCAGCTTCCCGGGACAGCTTCCCTACGGCTACACCTTC.

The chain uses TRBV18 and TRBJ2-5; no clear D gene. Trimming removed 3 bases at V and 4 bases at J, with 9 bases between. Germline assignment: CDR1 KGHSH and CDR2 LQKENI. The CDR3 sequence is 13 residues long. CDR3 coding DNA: TGTGCCAGCTCACCTTCGACCCGAGAGACCCAGTACTTC. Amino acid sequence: CASSPSTRETQYF.

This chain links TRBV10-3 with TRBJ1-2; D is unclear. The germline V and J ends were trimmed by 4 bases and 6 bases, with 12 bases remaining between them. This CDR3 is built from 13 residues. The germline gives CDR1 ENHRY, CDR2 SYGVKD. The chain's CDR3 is CAISGPSMDGYTF. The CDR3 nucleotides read TGTGCCATCAGTGGTCCCAGTATGGATGGCTACACCTTC.

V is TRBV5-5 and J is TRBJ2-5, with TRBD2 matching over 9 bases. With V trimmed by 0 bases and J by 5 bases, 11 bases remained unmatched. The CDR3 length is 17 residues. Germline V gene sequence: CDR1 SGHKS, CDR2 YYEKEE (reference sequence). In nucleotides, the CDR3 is TGTGCCAGCAGCTTGGATTTGGCGGGAGGGCCCTTGGAGACCCAGTACTTC. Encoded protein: CASSLDLAGGPLETQYF. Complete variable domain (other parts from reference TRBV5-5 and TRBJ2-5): DAGVTQSPTHLIKTRGQQVTLRCSPISGHKSVSWYQQVLGQGPQFIFQYYEKEERGRGNFPDRFSARQFPNYSSELNVNALLLGDSALYLCASSLDLAGGPLETQYFGPGTRLLVL.

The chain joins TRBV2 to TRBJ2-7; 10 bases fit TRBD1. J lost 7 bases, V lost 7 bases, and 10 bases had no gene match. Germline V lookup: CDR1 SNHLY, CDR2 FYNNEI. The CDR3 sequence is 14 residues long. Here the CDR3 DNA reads TGTGCCAGCAAGGTGGGACAGGGGACGGGGGAGCAGTACTTC. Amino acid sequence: CASKVGQGTGEQYF. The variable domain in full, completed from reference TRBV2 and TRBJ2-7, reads EPEVTQTPSHQVTQMGQEVILRCVPISNHLYFYWYRQILGQKVEFLVSFYNNEISEKSEIFDDQFSVERPDGSNFTLKIRSTKLEDSAMYFCASKVGQGTGEQYFGPGTRLTVT.

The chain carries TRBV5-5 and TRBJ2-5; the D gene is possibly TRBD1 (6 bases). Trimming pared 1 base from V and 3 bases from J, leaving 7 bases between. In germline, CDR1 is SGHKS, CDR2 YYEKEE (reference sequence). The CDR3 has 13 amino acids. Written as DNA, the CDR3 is TGTGCCAGCAGCTTGCCAGGGGAAGAGACCCAGTACTTC. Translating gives CASSLPGEETQYF.

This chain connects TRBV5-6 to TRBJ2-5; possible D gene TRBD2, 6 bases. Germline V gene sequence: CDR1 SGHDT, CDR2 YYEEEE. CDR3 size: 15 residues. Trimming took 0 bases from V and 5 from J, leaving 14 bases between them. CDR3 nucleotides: TGTGCCAGCAGCTTGGCCGGCGGGGTGTGGGAGACCCAGTACTTC. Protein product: CASSLAGGVWETQYF. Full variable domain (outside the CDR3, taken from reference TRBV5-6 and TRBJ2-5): DAGVTQSPTHLIKTRGQQVTLRCSPKSGHDTVSWYQQALGQGPQFIFQYYEEEERQRGNFPDRFSGHQFPNYSSELNVNALLLGDSALYLCASSLAGGVWETQYFGPGTRLLVL.